The 20 T cell receptor beta chains reported below all come from one sample, sequenced in a study of Ad26.COV2.S vaccination and SARS-CoV-2 variants. The repertoire was sequenced with immunoSEQ multiplex PCR; TCRdb's copy has only in-frame clones and lacks some. The table has 400,000 to 500,000 clones, 85% to 90% seen once. Stated treatment: around 19 received Ad26.COV2.S at low or high dose, single or two shots; several received placebo; per-sample allocation not given. Following the first vaccine or placebo injection, samples were taken on day 63. This specimen consisted of peripheral blood, obtained in a trial of Ad26.COV2.S vaccine versus placebo. The receptors were gathered from a person between 18 and 60 years old who received the Ad26.COV2.S COVID-19 vaccine or a placebo.

The V gene is TRBV18, the J gene TRBJ2-1; tentative D call: TRBD1 (6 bases). The CDR3 loop spans 15 amino acids. Germline V gene sequence: CDR1 KGHSH, CDR2 LQKENI. Trimming removed 4 bases from V and 10 bases from J, with 20 bases in between. The CDR3 region has the DNA TGTGCCAGCTCACGGCAGGGGTGGCCGGATAGGGAGCAGTTCTTC. It is translated as CASSRQGWPDREQFF.

The genes are TRBV18 and TRBJ1-1, with TRBD1 matching 7 bases. Germline CDR1 KGHSH, CDR2 LQKENI. After removal of 8 bases from V and 6 bases from J, the junction contained 12 bases not matched to a gene. This CDR3 has 14 residues. The CDR3 region is CASRRDSAFSEAFF. The CDR3 DNA reads as TGTGCCAGCCGCCGGGACAGTGCATTCTCTGAAGCTTTCTTT.

The CDR3 DNA reads as TGTGCCAGTAGCTACAGCGGGATATTAAACACCGGGGAGCTGTTTTTT. Translating gives CASSYSGILNTGELFF. The chain employs TRBV19 and TRBJ2-2, with TRBD2 identical over 7 bases. Germline CDR1 is LNHDA and CDR2 is SQIVND (reference sequence). The CDR3 contains 16 residues. The V gene end was trimmed by 6 bases and the J gene end by 2 bases; junction bases not matched to a gene: 9. The variable domain in full, completed from reference TRBV19 and TRBJ2-2, reads DGGITQSPKYLFRKEGQNVTLSCEQNLNHDAMYWYRQDPGQGLRLIYYSQIVNDFQKGDIAEGYSVSREKKESFPLTVTSAQKNPTAFYLCASSYSGILNTGELFFGEGSRLTVL.

V usage is TRBV6-6 and J usage is TRBJ1-4; D ambiguous. CDR3 length: 14 residues. The V end lost 0 bases, the J end lost 7 bases, and 9 bases lay between the germline ends. Looked up from germline, CDR1 is MNHNY and CDR2 is SVGAGI (reference sequence). The CDR3 protein is CASSYSGPSEKLFF. DNA of the CDR3: TGTGCCAGCAGTTACTCGGGCCCCAGTGAAAAACTGTTTTTT.

The chain employs TRBV7-8 and TRBJ1-2, with TRBD1 matching 9 bases. This CDR3 is 13 amino acids long. V dropped 4 bases and J dropped 8; count of bases not matched to a gene: 5. The germline gives CDR1 SGHVS, CDR2 FQNEAQ. This chain's CDR3 is CASSSDRGWGYTF. The CDR3 DNA is TGTGCCAGCAGCTCGGACAGGGGTTGGGGCTACACCTTC.

The chain is built from TRBV7-2 and TRBJ2-7; 8 nucleotides agree with TRBD1. J gave up 4 bases and V 0 bases, and 2 bases lay outside the gene matches. Germline loops: CDR1 SGHTA, CDR2 FQGNSA. The CDR3 runs to 14 residues. The CDR3 reads CASSLARGQYEQYF. CDR3 coding DNA: TGTGCCAGCAGCTTAGCCAGGGGGCAATACGAGCAGTACTTC.

Concerning this clone itself: Distinct nucleotide sequences in the sample also encode this CDR3. The J gene is TRBJ1-1, the V gene TRBV15, with D hard to call. The germline V gene encodes CDR1 LNHNV and CDR2 YYDKDF (reference sequence). Deletions cut 1 base from V and 3 bases from J, with 3 bases between. The CDR3 extends over 12 amino acids. The CDR3 DNA reads TGTGCCACCAGCAGAGGATACACTGAAGCTTTCTTT. It codes for CATSRGYTEAFF.

The chain has TRBV28 and TRBJ1-1; tentative D call: TRBD1 (5 bases). Germline V gives CDR1 MDHEN, CDR2 SYDVKM. V was pared by 4 bases and J by 4 bases, with 16 bases between. The CDR3 runs to 15 residues. In DNA, the CDR3 is TGTGCCAGCAGTTCGATGACGGGGGTGGTCACTGAAGCTTTCTTT. Its protein product is CASSSMTGVVTEAFF.

The chain has TRBV6-2 or TRBV6-3 and TRBJ1-5; D is possibly TRBD1 (5 bases). Germline-derived CDR1 and CDR2 are MNHEY and SVGEGT. CDR3 size: 15 residues. V lost 0 bases and J 5 bases, leaving 11 bases between the germline ends. The CDR3 DNA follows: TGTGCCAGCAGTTACTCCAATCCGGGGGATCAGCCCCAGCATTTT. Encoded protein: CASSYSNPGDQPQHF.

This chain connects TRBV6-2 or TRBV6-3 to TRBJ2-1; perhaps TRBD1 as D (6 bases). Germline CDR1 and CDR2: MNHEY and SVGEGT. V shed 4 bases and J shed 1 base, with 11 bases lying between them. CDR3 length: 15 amino acids. The CDR3 DNA sequence: TGTGCCAGCAGTTTCAGGGGCTGGTCCTACAATGAGCAGTTCTTC. Translated, it gives CASSFRGWSYNEQFF.

This chain connects TRBV29-1 to TRBJ1-1, with D perhaps TRBD1 (5 bases). Germline V CDR1 and CDR2: SQVTM, ANQGSEA. This CDR3 region has 12 residues. Trimming took off 5 bases at V and 6 bases at J, with 13 bases between the two ends. This CDR3 reads CSVSPGPSEAFF. CDR3 in DNA: TGCAGCGTTTCACCGGGACCCTCTGAAGCTTTCTTT.

The gene calls are TRBV7-9 and TRBJ1-5; 10 bases agree with TRBD1. V gave up 5 bases and J gave up 12 bases; unmatched junction bases: 13. CDR1 is SEHNR, CDR2 FQNEAQ, per germline (reference sequence). The CDR3 totals 15 residues. CDR3 coding DNA: TGTGCCAGCAGCCCGGGACAGGGGAACTCTGGGCGCCAGCATTTT. Translating it yields CASSPGQGNSGRQHF. The complete variable domain, with remaining parts taken from reference TRBV7-9 and TRBJ1-5, reads DTGVSQNPRHKITKRGQNVTFRCDPISEHNRLYWYRQTLGQGPEFLTYFQNEAQLEKSRLLSDRFSAERPKGSFSTLEIQRTEQGDSAMYLCASSPGQGNSGRQHFGDGTRLSIL.

The rearrangement uses TRBV10-3 and TRBJ1-1; TRBD1 matches 8 bases. The CDR3 runs 16 residues. Trimming took 3 bases from V and 8 from J; bases not matched to a gene: 14. The germline V gene encodes CDR1 ENHRY and CDR2 SYGVKD. CDR3 protein: CAISDPIRTGLFEAFF. The CDR3 nucleotides read TGTGCCATCAGTGACCCGATCCGGACAGGGCTTTTCGAAGCTTTCTTT.

V is TRBV11-3 and J is TRBJ1-3, with a possible D match to TRBD1 (6 bases). CDR3 length: 15 amino acids. Trimming removed 3 bases at V and 1 base at J, with 10 bases between. Germline CDR1 reads SGHNT; CDR2 reads YENEEA. The chain's CDR3 is CASSFTGLSGNTIYF. The DNA of the CDR3 is TGTGCCAGCAGCTTCACAGGGCTATCTGGAAACACCATATATTTT. The full variable domain, rest sourced from reference TRBV11-3 and TRBJ1-3, is EAGVVQSPRYKIIEKKQPVAFWCNPISGHNTLYWYLQNLGQGPELLIRYENEEAVDDSQLPKDRFSAERLKGVDSTLKIQPAELGDSAVYLCASSFTGLSGNTIYFGEGSWLTVV.

This chain links TRBV11-2 with TRBJ2-3; 12 bases are shared with TRBD2. The junction had 8 bases not matched to a gene; V was cut back by 5 bases and J by 2 bases. This CDR3 spans 17 amino acids. Germline V gives CDR1 SGHAT, CDR2 FQNNGV. CDR3 protein: CASSAGLAGPHTDTQYF. In DNA form, the CDR3 reads TGTGCCAGCAGCGCGGGACTAGCGGGCCCCCACACAGATACGCAGTATTTT.

The CDR3 sequence: CASSQGSPRWGGYQPQHF. The CDR3 DNA follows: TGTGCCAGCAGCCAAGGATCCCCCCGCTGGGGTGGATATCAGCCCCAGCATTTT. The chain is built from TRBV3-1 (or the pseudogene TRBV3-2) and TRBJ1-5; D unclear. Deletions cut 1 base from V and 5 bases from J, with 21 bases between. CDR3 length: 18 residues. From germline, CDR1 is LGHDT and CDR2 YNNKEL (reference sequence).

CDR3 sequence reads: CASSLRGPAGELFF. The CDR3 nucleotides are TGTGCCAGCAGCTTAAGGGGACCTGCCGGGGAGCTGTTTTTT. The chain couples TRBV13 to TRBJ2-2; D may correspond to TRBD1 or TRBD2 (5 bases each). Looked up from germline, CDR1 is PRHDT and CDR2 is FYEKMQ (reference sequence). The CDR3 spans 14 residues. V was clipped by 2 bases and J by 6 bases, with 10 bases between them.

The chain recombines TRBV6-5 with TRBJ2-2; TRBD1 matches 7 bases. Germline CDR1 and CDR2: MNHEY and SVGAGI. V lost 7 bases, J lost 6 bases, and 8 bases stayed unmatched. CDR3 length: 14 amino acids. CDR3 protein: CASTPAQGAGELFF. DNA of the CDR3: TGTGCCAGCACCCCCGCCCAGGGGGCCGGGGAGCTGTTTTTT.

This clone has a single count. The chain joins TRBV6-5 to TRBJ1-2, with unresolved D. This CDR3 contains 14 residues. Trimming stripped 7 bases from V and 0 bases from J, with 12 bases between. Germline CDR1 and CDR2: MNHEY and SVGAGI. The CDR3, as DNA: TGTGCCAGCACCTTGACGGTAGCTAACTATGGCTACACCTTC. Residues: CASTLTVANYGYTF.

The chain uses TRBV4-1 and TRBJ2-2; D ambiguous. The length of the CDR3 is 15 residues. Germline CDR1 is MGHRA and CDR2 is YSYEKL. Trimming removed 1 base at V and 3 bases at J, with 9 bases between. Written as DNA, the CDR3 is TGCGCCAGCAGCCAAGTCCACCCGTACACCGGGGAGCTGTTTTTT. Translating gives CASSQVHPYTGELFF.